These T cell receptor beta chains were read from a single sample in a study of cytomegalovirus exposure and HLA in healthy donors. Some clones are missing from TCRdb's copy, which holds only in-frame ones; the method was immunoSEQ multiplex PCR. In the table there are more than 150,000 clones, around 80% of which are singletons. Sequencing input: PBMCs. These receptor sequences come from a girl aged 10-17 years in good health and CMV-seropositive. Both conserved end residues are part of each CDR3. The order of the fields is clone size, J gene, V gene, D gene, CDR3 protein, CDR3 DNA. D genes are given only for firm matches. Clone size appears in some rows only: once, few, many, or a class for an expanded clone.

size: -
J: TRBJ2-6
V: TRBV5-4
D: TRBD1
CDR3: CASSSNRGTGANVLTF
DNA: TGTGCCAGCAGCTCAAACAGGGGTACTGGGGCCAACGTCCTGACTTTC

size: -
J: TRBJ2-5
V: TRBV30
D: -
CDR3: CAWSVPWSGVGETQYF
DNA: TGTGCCTGGAGTGTACCGTGGTCGGGGGTCGGGGAGACCCAGTACTTC

size: -
J: TRBJ2-7
V: TRBV5-1
D: TRBD1
CDR3: CASRARGTGFLPQGNYEQYF
DNA: TGCGCCAGCAGGGCGAGGGGGACAGGATTTTTGCCTCAGGGGAACTACGAGCAGTACTTC

size: -
J: TRBJ2-5
V: TRBV29-1
D: TRBD2
CDR3: CSVGLAGGRETQYF
DNA: TGCAGCGTGGGACTAGCGGGAGGGAGAGAGACCCAGTACTTC

size: -
J: TRBJ2-3
V: TRBV5-1
D: TRBD2
CDR3: CASTLNHASGYTDTQYF
DNA: TGCGCCAGCACGTTAAATCACGCTAGCGGGTACACAGATACGCAGTATTTT

size: -
J: TRBJ2-1
V: TRBV6-1
D: -
CDR3: CASSEMRGHPSHGRFF
DNA: TGTGCCAGCAGTGAAATGCGGGGGCATCCCTCCCACGGGCGGTTCTTC

size: many
J: TRBJ2-5
V: TRBV7-2
D: TRBD1
CDR3: CASSLFSLAGGTQYF
DNA: TGTGCCAGCAGCTTATTTTCTCTGGCAGGGGGGACCCAGTACTTC

size: -
J: TRBJ2-5
V: TRBV6-1
D: TRBD2
CDR3: CASGTSGPSKETQYF
DNA: TGTGCCAGCGGGACTAGCGGGCCTTCGAAAGAGACCCAGTACTTC

size: -
J: TRBJ2-7
V: TRBV27
D: TRBD1
CDR3: CASSPGQGALRSF
DNA: TGTGCCAGCAGTCCGGGACAGGGGGCGTTACGGTCCTTC

size: -
J: TRBJ2-3
V: TRBV11-3
D: -
CDR3: CASSLTGSTDTQYF
DNA: TGTGCCAGCAGCTTGACAGGCAGCACAGATACGCAGTATTTT

size: -
J: TRBJ1-2
V: TRBV10-3
D: TRBD1
CDR3: CAISDHGQGSGYTF
DNA: TGTGCCATCAGTGACCACGGACAGGGGTCTGGCTACACCTTC

size: once
J: TRBJ2-7
V: TRBV29-1
D: -
CDR3: CSVEVADYEQYF
DNA: TGCAGCGTTGAAGTGGCAGATTACGAGCAGTACTTC

size: -
J: TRBJ2-6
V: TRBV2
D: TRBD1
CDR3: CASSVNRGPSDSSSGANVLTF
DNA: TGTGCCAGCAGTGTAAACAGGGGGCCGAGCGACTCTAGCTCTGGGGCCAACGTCCTGACTTTC

size: -
J: TRBJ2-7
V: TRBV6-5
D: TRBD2
CDR3: CASSYSETSGPYEQYF
DNA: TGTGCCAGCAGTTACTCCGAGACTAGCGGTCCCTACGAGCAGTACTTC

size: -
J: TRBJ1-1
V: TRBV11-3
D: -
CDR3: CASSCTGHKTNTEAFF
DNA: TGTGCCAGCAGCTGCACAGGCCACAAAACCAACACTGAAGCTTTCTTT

size: once
J: TRBJ2-2
V: TRBV5-4
D: TRBD1
CDR3: CASSSGQGNTGELFF
DNA: TGTGCCAGCAGTTCGGGACAGGGGAACACCGGGGAGCTGTTTTTT

size: -
J: TRBJ2-5
V: TRBV18
D: TRBD1
CDR3: CASFTRQGQETQYF
DNA: TGTGCCAGCTTCACCCGACAGGGGCAAGAGACCCAGTACTTC

size: -
J: TRBJ2-1
V: TRBV2
D: TRBD2
CDR3: CASSEALLASGRQRQFF
DNA: TGTGCCAGCAGTGAAGCGCTTCTGGCTAGCGGGAGGCAGAGGCAGTTCTTC

size: -
J: TRBJ1-4
V: TRBV30
D: -
CDR3: CAWSVKVTGRNEKLFF
DNA: TGTGCCTGGAGTGTAAAGGTTACAGGGCGCAATGAAAAACTGTTTTTT

size: few
J: TRBJ1-1
V: TRBV6-1
D: -
CDR3: CASSDRENTEAFF
DNA: TGTGCCAGCAGTGACAGGGAAAACACTGAAGCTTTCTTT

size: -
J: TRBJ2-3
V: TRBV2
D: TRBD2
CDR3: CASSEEGLAGVWYF
DNA: TGTGCCAGCAGTGAAGAAGGGCTAGCGGGAGTCTGGTATTTT

size: -
J: TRBJ2-5
V: TRBV19
D: -
CDR3: CASSIRETQYF
DNA: TGTGCCAGTAGTATTCGTGAGACCCAGTACTTC

size: -
J: TRBJ2-2
V: TRBV27
D: TRBD2
CDR3: CASSLLLAGVTGELFF
DNA: TGTGCCAGCAGTTTACTTCTGGCGGGAGTCACCGGGGAGCTGTTTTTT

size: -
J: TRBJ1-1
V: TRBV11-2
D: -
CDR3: CASSLQGGTTEAFF
DNA: TGTGCCAGCAGCTTACAGGGAGGGACCACTGAAGCTTTCTTT

size: -
J: TRBJ2-1
V: TRBV5-1
D: TRBD2
CDR3: CASTTSGSSYNEQFF
DNA: TGCGCCAGCACGACTAGCGGGAGCTCCTACAATGAGCAGTTCTTC

size: -
J: TRBJ2-7
V: TRBV5-1
D: TRBD1
CDR3: CASSSGQEIGEQYF
DNA: TGCGCCAGCAGCTCTGGACAGGAAATCGGCGAGCAGTACTTC

size: -
J: TRBJ2-3
V: TRBV7-8
D: -
CDR3: CASSLFHGRTDTQYF
DNA: TGTGCCAGCAGCTTATTCCACGGGAGAACAGATACGCAGTATTTT

size: once
J: TRBJ2-7
V: TRBV4-2
D: -
CDR3: CASSQDRAGSYEQYF
DNA: TGTGCCAGCAGCCAAGATCGGGCGGGATCCTACGAGCAGTACTTC